These 29 T cell receptor beta chains were all obtained from the same sample, sequenced in a study of shared clonotypes between healthy human individuals. Clones were read by immunoSEQ multiplex PCR, and TCRdb kept only the in-frame ones, dropping some. The sample has about 2.4 million clones, approximately 93% seen once. The source material was naive CD4+ T cells from PBMCs. This sample's subset: CD45RA+ positively selected. Source of these receptors: a man in his late teens or twenties in good health. Some clones in this sample may be carry-over from other donors' samples.

The chain links TRBV7-9 to TRBJ2-2, with D perhaps being TRBD1 or TRBD2 (5 bases each). The germline CDR1 and CDR2 sequences are SEHNR and FQNEAQ (reference sequence). Between the trimmed V and J ends, which lost 2 bases and 5 bases, there was a span of 18 bases. The CDR3 runs 17 residues. CDR3 in DNA: TGTGCCAGCAGCTTACGTCCGGGACGGAGAGAGACCGGGGAGCTGTTTTTT. This codes for CASSLRPGRRETGELFF.

The chain links TRBV19 to TRBJ2-3; D not resolved. The CDR3 covers 15 residues. CDR1 is LNHDA, CDR2 SQIVND, per germline (reference sequence). V was pared by 2 bases and J by 1 base, with 10 bases between. DNA of the CDR3: TGTGCCAGTAGTATACCGGTGCCCGGCACAGATACGCAGTATTTT. Translated, it gives CASSIPVPGTDTQYF. The whole variable domain, filled in from reference TRBV19 and TRBJ2-3, reads DGGITQSPKYLFRKEGQNVTLSCEQNLNHDAMYWYRQDPGQGLRLIYYSQIVNDFQKGDIAEGYSVSREKKESFPLTVTSAQKNPTAFYLCASSIPVPGTDTQYFGPGTRLTVL.

The chain uses TRBV5-6 and TRBJ1-2, with a tentative D call TRBD1 (5 bases). V lost 1 base and J 8 bases, leaving 12 bases between the germline ends. The length of the CDR3 is 13 residues. Germline-derived CDR1 and CDR2 are SGHDT and YYEEEE. The CDR3 sequence is CASSLRGVGGYTF. DNA of the CDR3: TGTGCCAGCAGCTTGCGGGGGGTCGGCGGCTACACCTTC.

The chain employs TRBV11-3 and TRBJ2-7; TRBD1 or TRBD2 may be the D gene (5 bases each). This CDR3 has 14 residues. Germline V lookup: CDR1 SGHNT, CDR2 YENEEA. V lost 5 bases and J 3 bases, leaving 14 bases between the germline ends. The CDR3 DNA reads as TGTGCCAGCAGCCCCGGGACGGAAATCTACGAGCAGTACTTC. Its protein is CASSPGTEIYEQYF.

The genes are TRBV7-3 and TRBJ2-5; the match to TRBD2 covers 7 bases. The germline gives CDR1 SGHTA, CDR2 FQGTGA. V lost 1 base and J lost 4; bases outside the gene matches: 3. The CDR3 covers 14 residues. CDR3 sequence (DNA): TGTGCCAGCAGCTTAAACGGGAGGTCAGAGACCCAGTACTTC. Translating it yields CASSLNGRSETQYF.

This chain connects TRBV7-2 to TRBJ2-2; 9 bases are a match to TRBD1. Per the germline V gene, CDR1 is SGHTA and CDR2 is FQGNSA. The CDR3 extends over 16 amino acids. Trimming took 2 bases from V and 5 from J; bases not matched to a gene: 6. CDR3 protein: CASSLILTGGTGELFF. The CDR3 DNA reads TGTGCCAGCAGCTTAATTCTGACAGGGGGGACCGGGGAGCTGTTTTTT.

V and J are TRBV27 and TRBJ2-7; TRBD1 aligns across 8 bases. Germline values: CDR1 MNHEY, CDR2 SMNVEV (reference sequence). The CDR3 contains 14 residues. Trimming took 8 bases from V and 2 from J; bases not matched to a gene: 8. As DNA, the CDR3 is TGTGCCAGCTCTAAGGTGACAGGGGCCTACGAGCAGTACTTC. Translated, it gives CASSKVTGAYEQYF.

This clone was observed a handful of times. The genes are TRBV29-1 and TRBJ1-1, with D possibly TRBD1 on 5 matching bases. CDR1 is SQVTM and CDR2 is ANQGSEA in the germline V gene. This CDR3 is built from 11 residues. V shed 6 bases and J shed 6 bases, with 11 bases lying between them. The CDR3 sequence: CSVGSGPEAFF. CDR3 in DNA: TGCAGCGTGGGTTCGGGGCCTGAAGCTTTCTTT.

The count of this clone is one. J is TRBJ2-7 and V is TRBV28; TRBD1 aligns across 11 bases. The CDR3 has 16 residues. Germline V lookup: CDR1 MDHEN, CDR2 SYDVKM. J gave up 4 bases and V 7 bases, and 12 bases lay outside the gene matches. CDR3 residues: CASTRTGTGGRYEQYF. CDR3 sequence (DNA): TGTGCCAGCACCAGGACAGGGACAGGGGGTAGGTACGAGCAGTACTTC. Drawing the rest from reference TRBV28 and TRBJ2-7, the complete variable domain is DVKVTQSSRYLVKRTGEKVFLECVQDMDHENMFWYRQDPGLGLRLIYFSYDVKMKEKGDIPEGYSVSREKKERFSLILESASTNQTSMYLCASTRTGTGGRYEQYFGPGTRLTVT.

The chain joins TRBV4-2 to TRBJ2-1; 10 bases are shared with TRBD1. The V gene end was trimmed by 1 base and the J gene end by 6 bases; junction bases not matched to a gene: 0. CDR1 and CDR2 (germline): LGHNA, YNFKEQ. This CDR3 comprises 14 residues. Written as DNA, the CDR3 is TGTGCCAGCAGCCAAGGGACAGGGGGCAATGAGCAGTTCTTC. This translates into CASSQGTGGNEQFF.

Worth noting for this clone: The junction does not match germline at one end; this may be a read error. This sequence joins TRBV25-1 and TRBJ2-7; the match to TRBD2 covers 13 bases. This CDR3 spans 16 amino acids. Germline CDR1 and CDR2: MGHDK and SYGVNS. The CDR3 DNA is TGTGCCAGCAGCGAATTAGGGACTAGCGGGACTTACGAGCAGTACTTC. Translated, it gives CASSELGTSGTYEQYF.

This sequence joins TRBV9 and TRBJ2-5; TRBD2 matches 11 bases. Germline V gives CDR1 SGDLS, CDR2 YYNGEE. V trimming: 4 bases; J trimming: 1 base; junction bases outside the gene matches: 6. This CDR3 is built from 16 residues. In DNA form, the CDR3 reads TGTGCCAGCAGCCCAACCGGACTAGCGGGCCAAGAGACCCAGTACTTC. Its protein is CASSPTGLAGQETQYF.

Here the CDR3 reads CAGEHGDTIYF. The CDR3 nucleotides are TGTGCCGGGGAGCACGGGGACACCATATATTTT. The chain combines TRBV2 with TRBJ1-3; D not certain. Germline assignment: CDR1 SNHLY and CDR2 FYNNEI. The CDR3 contains 11 residues. The germline V and J ends were trimmed by 11 bases and 8 bases, with 13 bases remaining between them.

The chain employs TRBV10-3 and TRBJ1-2, with no clear D. This CDR3 is 12 amino acids long. Between the trimmed V and J ends, which lost 0 bases and 12 bases, there was a span of 11 bases. Per the germline V gene, CDR1 is ENHRY and CDR2 is SYGVKD. The chain's CDR3 is CAISESERIDTF. Here the CDR3 DNA reads TGTGCCATCAGTGAGTCAGAACGGATAGACACCTTC.

This clone was observed a single time. The chain combines TRBV27 with TRBJ2-1; D remains ambiguous. The V gene lost 2 bases and the J gene lost 4 bases, with 12 bases spanning the gap. CDR3 length: 15 residues. Germline V CDR1 and CDR2: MNHEY, SMNVEV (reference sequence). CDR3 bases: TGTGCCAGCAGTTTACGAGGAATTCTATACAATGAGCAGTTCTTC. Protein sequence: CASSLRGILYNEQFF.

This chain uses TRBV28 with TRBJ2-1; 10 nucleotides agree with TRBD2. Trimming cost V 2 bases and J 10 bases; bases outside gene matches: 11. Germline values: CDR1 MDHEN, CDR2 SYDVKM. This CDR3 comprises 16 residues. The CDR3 is CASSLIPSGSRGEQFF. CDR3 bases: TGTGCCAGCAGTTTAATCCCTAGCGGGAGTAGGGGGGAGCAGTTCTTC.

As for this clone: Other nucleotide sequences from this sample produce the same CDR3. The chain couples TRBV18 to TRBJ1-1; D might be TRBD1 (5 bases). The CDR3 covers 14 residues. Trimming cost V 4 bases and J 1 base, with 10 bases left between them. Germline V CDR1 and CDR2: KGHSH, LQKENI. In nucleotides, the CDR3 is TGTGCCAGCTCACTCGGGGGGACGAACACTGAAGCTTTCTTT. Residues: CASSLGGTNTEAFF.

The chain recombines TRBV30 with TRBJ1-4, with D perhaps matching TRBD1 (6 bases). The V and J ends lost 4 bases and 6 bases respectively, with 15 bases between them. CDR3 length equals 14 residues. Per the germline V gene, CDR1 is GTSNPN and CDR2 is SVGIG (reference sequence). CDR3 sequence: CAWNSYRVDEKLFF. The CDR3 DNA is TGTGCCTGGAATTCTTACAGGGTGGATGAAAAACTGTTTTTT.

V is TRBV5-4 and J is TRBJ2-1; 13 bases are shared with TRBD2. The CDR3 runs to 18 residues. Germline V gene data show CDR1 as SGHNT and CDR2 as YYREEE (reference sequence). V lost 0 bases to trimming and J lost 1 base; unmatched junction nucleotides: 4. The CDR3 coding sequence is TGTGCCAGCAGCTTGGTACTAGCGGGAGGGCCATCCTACAATGAGCAGTTCTTC. It specifies CASSLVLAGGPSYNEQFF.

The chain employs TRBV19 and TRBJ2-3, with D uncertain. The CDR3 extends over 14 amino acids. The V gene's germline CDR1 is LNHDA and CDR2 SQIVND (reference sequence). The V end was cut by 3 bases, the J end by 2 bases, with 9 bases between. The CDR3 reads CASSIFLHTDTQYF. Written as DNA, the CDR3 is TGTGCCAGTAGTATTTTCCTCCACACAGATACGCAGTATTTT.

This clone was seen only once. The V gene is TRBV11-2, the J gene TRBJ1-2; D might be TRBD1 (6 bases). The CDR3 sequence is 14 residues long. Germline CDR1 and CDR2: SGHAT and FQNNGV. V lost 7 bases and J 8 bases, leaving 20 bases between the germline ends. The DNA of the CDR3 is TGTGCCAGCACCCGTAGGGGGGTCGAGGGAGGCTACACCTTC. It translates to CASTRRGVEGGYTF.

CDR3 region: CASSWTANTEAFF. In DNA form, the CDR3 reads TGTGCCAGCAGTTGGACAGCGAACACTGAAGCTTTCTTT. The chain recombines TRBV6-6 with TRBJ1-1; TRBD1 might be the D (6 bases). With 4 bases removed from V and 1 base from J, the gap between germline ends came to 7 bases. The CDR3 sequence is 13 residues long. The V gene's germline CDR1 is MNHNY and CDR2 SVGAGI (reference sequence).

The V call is TRBV28, the J call TRBJ1-2; D remains ambiguous. Germline CDR1 MDHEN, CDR2 SYDVKM. Trimming cost V 3 bases and J 0 bases, with 8 bases left between them. The CDR3 loop spans 14 amino acids. The CDR3 region is CASSFTDSNYGYTF. The CDR3 region has the DNA TGTGCCAGCAGTTTTACGGATTCTAACTATGGCTACACCTTC.

The chain combines TRBV19 with TRBJ2-7; perhaps TRBD2 as D (5 bases). Trimming took off 5 bases at V and 4 bases at J, with 18 bases between the two ends. Germline CDR1 and CDR2: LNHDA and SQIVND (reference sequence). The CDR3 has 15 amino acids. The CDR3 reads CASSFRGLLAYEQYF. The CDR3 bases are TGTGCCAGTAGTTTTCGGGGTCTCCTGGCATACGAGCAGTACTTC.

The rearrangement uses TRBV28 and TRBJ2-4; tentatively, D is TRBD1 or TRBD2 (5 bases each). Germline CDR1 and CDR2: MDHEN and SYDVKM. Between the trimmed V and J ends, which lost 6 bases and 5 bases, there was a span of 20 bases. The CDR3 extends over 16 amino acids. The CDR3 here is CASRRDSSLGENIQYF. In DNA form, the CDR3 reads TGTGCCAGCAGACGGGATAGCTCCCTAGGGGAAAACATTCAGTACTTC.

This clone was observed a few times. V gene TRBV30 combines with J gene TRBJ1-3, with 7 positions matching TRBD1. Germline V gives CDR1 GTSNPN, CDR2 SVGIG (reference sequence). J gave up 7 bases and V 5 bases, and 11 bases lay outside the gene matches. The CDR3 loop spans 14 amino acids. The CDR3 region is CAWQEGASGNTIYF. CDR3 DNA sequence: TGTGCCTGGCAAGAGGGGGCCTCAGGGAACACCATATATTTT.

This clone turned up a few times. V is TRBV9 and J is TRBJ1-2; D is uncertain. The CDR3 length is 15 residues. V was cut by 0 bases and J by 0 bases, with 9 bases left in between. CDR1 and CDR2 (germline): SGDLS, YYNGEE. Written as DNA, the CDR3 is TGTGCCAGCAGCGTAGGTCTGAGCTCTAACTATGGCTACACCTTC. This sequence encodes CASSVGLSSNYGYTF.

The CDR3 sequence: CAARRQFTDTQYF. In DNA form, the CDR3 reads TGTGCCGCCAGAAGACAGTTTACAGATACGCAGTATTTT. This chain joins TRBV6-5 and TRBJ2-3, with D possibly TRBD1 on 5 matching bases. CDR1 and CDR2 from the germline V gene are MNHEY and SVGAGI. Trimming cost V 11 bases and J 3 bases, with 15 bases left between them. CDR3 length: 13 amino acids.

The chain carries TRBV7-3 and TRBJ2-7; 8 positions agree with TRBD2. Trimming took 2 bases from V and 4 from J; bases not matched to a gene: 7. Germline loops: CDR1 SGHTA, CDR2 FQGTGA. The CDR3 has 15 residues. The CDR3 DNA reads TGTGCCAGCAGCTTATCACCTACTAGCGGATACGAGCAGTACTTC. This sequence encodes CASSLSPTSGYEQYF.